The next 26 T cell receptor beta chains were all read from a single sample in a study of blood T cells in healthy people across ages. Primed by a sample-barcoded 5' primer and a J-beta primer mix, a second PCR proceeded for 7 to 11 cycles. TCRdb passed the 5' RACE reads through MiXCR, listing each CDR3 protein once. Among roughly 860,000 distinct CDR3 sequences listed, under 80% were seen once. Sequencing input: blood. The receptors come from a man aged 25 to 40 in good health.

This chain's CDR3 is CASSLFEWRGGRFLGYEQFF. CDR3 DNA sequence: TGTGCCAGCAGCTTATTCGAATGGCGGGGGGGCCGTTTCTTAGGCTATGAGCAGTTCTTC. The chain joins TRBV7-2 to TRBJ2-1; 9 nucleotides align to TRBD2. The V segment lost 2 bases and the J segment 8 bases; nucleotides outside the gene matches: 22. CDR1 SGHTA and CDR2 FQGNSA come from the germline V gene. The CDR3 is 20 amino acids.

This clonotype appeared a few times. This chain joins TRBV27 and TRBJ2-7, with TRBD1 identical over 7 bases. The junction had 5 bases not matched to a gene; V was cut back by 2 bases and J by 4 bases. The CDR3 has 14 amino acids. Germline V lookup: CDR1 MNHEY, CDR2 SMNVEV (reference sequence). DNA of the CDR3: TGTGCCAGCAGTTTAACGGGACAGCAATACGAGCAGTACTTC. Protein product: CASSLTGQQYEQYF.

CDR3 region: CASRTKKLGGQINSPLHF. CDR3 DNA sequence: TGTGCCAGCAGAACAAAGAAGCTGGGGGGACAGATTAATTCACCCCTCCACTTT. The chain couples TRBV12-3 or TRBV12-4 to TRBJ1-6; 7 nucleotides agree with TRBD1. The CDR3 loop spans 18 amino acids. V was pared by 6 bases and J by 6 bases, with 17 bases of the junction left unmatched.

The chain uses TRBV6-5 and TRBJ2-1; D is unclear. Germline CDR1 and CDR2: MNHEY and SVGAGI. The CDR3 contains 14 residues. V gave up 0 bases and J gave up 4 bases, with 7 bases separating them. CDR3 DNA: TGTGCCAGCAGTTACTCGAGCAGGTACAATGAGCAGTTCTTC. Protein: CASSYSSRYNEQFF.

In this sample, this clonotype turned up a few times. This chain connects TRBV12-3 or TRBV12-4 to TRBJ1-2, with 7 bases identical to TRBD1. The CDR3 spans 14 residues. Unmatched junction bases numbered 7, after V lost 4 bases and J lost 5 bases. The CDR3 sequence: CASSWGRGVYGYTF. The CDR3, as DNA: TGTGCCAGCAGTTGGGGCAGGGGGGTTTATGGCTACACCTTC.

The chain is built from TRBV15 and TRBJ2-1, with no clear D. V lost 10 bases and J 5 bases, leaving 12 bases between the germline ends. This CDR3 contains 12 residues. Germline CDR1 and CDR2: LNHNV and YYDKDF (reference sequence). The CDR3 DNA is TGTGCCATTCTTGGCGGTGACAATGAGCAGTTCTTC. This gives the protein CAILGGDNEQFF.

This chain connects TRBV4-3 to TRBJ1-5; D remains unclear. The V gene's germline CDR1 is LGHNA and CDR2 YSLEER. This CDR3 comprises 15 residues. The germline V and J ends were trimmed by 7 bases and 4 bases, with 17 bases remaining between them. CDR3 nucleotide sequence: TGCGCCAGCAAGGCCCGTGGGGAAGGGAATCAGCCCCAGCATTTT. Translation gives CASKARGEGNQPQHF.

V gene TRBV4-2 combines with J gene TRBJ2-5, with TRBD1 matching over 10 bases. The CDR3 is 17 amino acids. Germline trimming cut 4 bases from V and 4 bases from J; bases unmatched to any gene: 12. The germline CDR1 and CDR2 sequences are LGHNA and YNFKEQ. The chain's CDR3 is CASSPLRGQGLGETQYF. CDR3 sequence (DNA): TGTGCCAGCAGCCCACTTAGGGGACAGGGGCTGGGAGAGACCCAGTACTTC.

This clonotype appeared a few times. This chain uses TRBV4-2 with TRBJ2-7, with 11 nucleotides matching TRBD1. The germline CDR1 and CDR2 sequences are LGHNA and YNFKEQ. This CDR3 region has 16 residues. V was clipped by 3 bases and J by 1 base; unmatched bases: 5. This chain's CDR3 is CASSQGQGDLSYEQYF. The CDR3 nucleotides read TGTGCCAGCAGCCAGGGACAGGGGGACCTTTCCTACGAGCAGTACTTC.

The chain combines TRBV4-2 with TRBJ2-1; D unresolved. Trimming cost V 0 bases and J 4 bases, with 10 bases left between them. Per germline, CDR1 LGHNA and CDR2 YNFKEQ. The CDR3 is 15 amino acids. In nucleotides, the CDR3 is TGTGCCAGCAGCCAAGAGGGGAACCGTTACAATGAGCAGTTCTTC. It codes for CASSQEGNRYNEQFF.

The V and J genes are TRBV20-1 and TRBJ2-5; 12 bases are shared with TRBD2. The end of the DNA fits TRBJ2-7 better, so the J call may be wrong. Germline CDR1 DFQATT, CDR2 SNEGSKA (reference sequence). CDR3 length: 13 residues. CDR3 coding DNA: TGCAGTGCGGCTAGCGGGGGGGGGGACGAGCAGTACTTC. It codes for CSAASGGGDEQYF.

The CDR3 sequence is CASSARAVAGLTRDTQYF. The CDR3 nucleotides read TGTGCCAGCAGCGCGAGGGCGGTAGCGGGCCTCACACGAGATACGCAGTATTTT. The chain joins TRBV12-3 or TRBV12-4 to TRBJ2-3; TRBD2 aligns across 7 bases. The CDR3 length is 18 residues. With V trimmed by 6 bases and J by 5 bases, 20 bases remained unmatched.

This chain joins TRBV12-3 or TRBV12-4 and TRBJ1-2; D not resolved. V shed 4 bases and J shed 3 bases, with 18 bases lying between them. This CDR3 has 16 amino acids. The chain's CDR3 is CASSSRTAKGDYGYTF. The DNA for the CDR3 is TGTGCCAGCAGTTCACGGACGGCGAAGGGAGACTATGGCTACACCTTC.

CDR3 nucleotides: TGCAGTGCTTACGTTGGGGTGGCGGGGGAGCAGTACTTC. Its translation is CSAYVGVAGEQYF. The J gene is TRBJ2-5, the V gene TRBV20-1; 7 bases match TRBD2. In germline, CDR1 is DFQATT, CDR2 SNEGSKA (reference sequence). CDR3 length: 13 residues. The V and J ends lost 5 bases and 11 bases, in that order; junction bases with no gene match: 14.

This clonotype was counted a few times. V gene TRBV6-6 combines with J gene TRBJ2-3, with 9 bases aligning to TRBD2. Germline CDR1 reads MNHNY; CDR2 reads SVGAGI (reference sequence). The CDR3 extends over 14 amino acids. V gave up 4 bases and J gave up 5 bases; unmatched junction bases: 4. The CDR3 sequence is CASSLRGGIDTQYF. DNA of the CDR3: TGTGCCAGCAGTTTGCGGGGGGGTATAGATACGCAGTATTTT.

DNA for the CDR3: TGTGCCAGCAGTTTAGCACCTAACTCCTACAATGAGCAGTTCTTC. Residues: CASSLAPNSYNEQFF. The chain uses TRBV12-3 or TRBV12-4 and TRBJ2-1; unclear D gene. This CDR3 is built from 15 residues. The germline V and J ends were trimmed by 0 bases and 0 bases, with 6 bases remaining between them.

V gene TRBV28 combines with J gene TRBJ2-7; the D is unclear. The DNA end favors TRBJ2-5, so the J call may be wrong. Per germline, CDR1 MDHEN and CDR2 SYDVKM. The CDR3 is made up of 15 amino acids. The CDR3 loop is CASSQTSPSGETQYF. CDR3 DNA: TGTGCCAGCAGTCAGACAAGCCCCAGTGGGGAGACCCAGTACTTC.

The V gene is TRBV20-1, the J gene TRBJ2-3, with 9 bases identical to TRBD2. Germline CDR1 is DFQATT and CDR2 is SNEGSKA (reference sequence). The CDR3 is made up of 16 amino acids. J was trimmed by 4 bases and V by 3 bases; bases with no gene match: 11. For the CDR3, the DNA is TGCAGTGCTAGGGGGAAGGTAGCGGGGGTTGCAGATACGCAGTATTTT. Its translation: CSARGKVAGVADTQYF.

The sample holds a few counts of this clonotype. The J gene is TRBJ2-5, the V gene TRBV7-2; D is unresolved. The length of the CDR3 is 15 residues. Trimming removed 2 bases from V and 0 bases from J, with 10 bases in between. Germline V gene data show CDR1 as SGHTA and CDR2 as FQGNSA. Here the CDR3 reads CASSLRLLYQETQYF. CDR3 coding DNA: TGTGCCAGCAGCTTAAGGCTATTGTACCAAGAGACCCAGTACTTC. Filled out from reference TRBV7-2 and TRBJ2-5, the complete variable domain reads GAGVSQSPSNKVTEKGKDVELRCDPISGHTALYWYRQSLGQGLEFLIYFQGNSAPDKSGLPSDRFSAERTGGSVSTLTIQRTQQEDSAVYLCASSLRLLYQETQYFGPGTRLLVL.

This chain connects TRBV10-3 to TRBJ2-5, with unresolved D. Trimming cost V 3 bases and J 5 bases, with 19 bases left between them. The CDR3 runs to 16 residues. Germline V gives CDR1 ENHRY, CDR2 SYGVKD. The CDR3 protein is CAISEPRRDSWETQYF. CDR3 in DNA: TGTGCCATCAGTGAACCTCGACGAGACTCGTGGGAGACCCAGTACTTC.

V usage is TRBV4-3 and J usage is TRBJ2-5, with 9 bases that match TRBD1. The germline V gene encodes CDR1 LGHNA and CDR2 YSLEER. V was pared by 4 bases and J by 5 bases, with 14 bases of the junction left unmatched. This CDR3 comprises 17 residues. The CDR3 sequence is CASSRGNTGGGFETQYF. The CDR3 bases are TGCGCCAGCAGCCGAGGCAATACAGGGGGCGGGTTTGAGACCCAGTACTTC.

This clonotype has only a few counts. The chain has TRBV12-3 or TRBV12-4 and TRBJ2-7; D ambiguous. The CDR3 runs to 14 residues. The germline V and J ends were trimmed by 3 bases and 1 base, with 10 bases remaining between them. In nucleotides, the CDR3 is TGTGCCAGCAGTTTGCTTGCCTGGTCCTACGAGCAGTACTTC. Its protein is CASSLLAWSYEQYF.

The chain employs TRBV28 and TRBJ1-6; 9 bases map to TRBD1. The CDR3 has 16 residues. The germline gives CDR1 MDHEN, CDR2 SYDVKM. Trimming cost V 10 bases and J 9 bases; bases outside gene matches: 16. The CDR3 DNA reads as TGTGCCACAAACAGGGGGCGAACGGGCCTAGGTTCACCCCTCCACTTT. Protein sequence: CATNRGRTGLGSPLHF. Using reference TRBV28 and TRBJ1-6 for the parts outside the CDR3, the full variable domain is DVKVTQSSRYLVKRTGEKVFLECVQDMDHENMFWYRQDPGLGLRLIYFSYDVKMKEKGDIPEGYSVSREKKERFSLILESASTNQTSMYLCATNRGRTGLGSPLHFGNGTRLTVT.

V is TRBV3-1 and J is TRBJ2-5; possible D gene TRBD2, 6 bases. The CDR3 length is 12 residues. V was trimmed by 4 bases and J by 7 bases, leaving 10 bases between them. Germline V CDR1 and CDR2: LGHDT, YNNKEL (reference sequence). CDR3 residues: CASSRPGGTQYF. CDR3 in DNA: TGTGCCAGCAGCCGACCCGGGGGGACCCAGTACTTC.

This chain connects TRBV12-3 or TRBV12-4 to TRBJ1-5; D is perhaps TRBD1 (6 bases). Trimming shortened V by 6 bases and J by 12 bases, and 12 bases separated the two germline ends. The CDR3 extends over 11 amino acids. In DNA, the CDR3 is TGTGCCAGCAGCCTACAGGGCGACCAGCATTTT. This encodes CASSLQGDQHF.

There are a few counts of this clonotype. This chain connects TRBV9 to TRBJ2-1; a possible D gene is TRBD2 (6 bases). From germline, CDR1 is SGDLS and CDR2 YYNGEE. Between the trimmed V and J ends, which lost 7 bases and 1 base, there was a span of 18 bases. This CDR3 is 16 amino acids long. The chain's CDR3 is CASGLGGVGSYNEQFF. CDR3 coding DNA: TGTGCCAGCGGCCTAGGCGGGGTAGGGTCCTACAATGAGCAGTTCTTC.